Reported below is one T cell receptor beta chain. Trimming cost V 6 bases and J 2 bases; bases outside gene matches: 3. The germline gives CDR1 LNHDA, CDR2 SQIVND (reference sequence). CDR3 length: 13 amino acids. This record comes from a study of T cell changes during pregnancy in multiple sclerosis. Assay used: immunoSEQ multiplex PCR; TCRdb lists only in-frame clones, some missing. The table has more than 55,000 clones, about 91% seen once; the top ten hold around 0.93%. Here the sequenced sample was peripheral blood, taken in the first trimester of pregnancy. The clonotype comes from a female donor with multiple sclerosis, enrolled in a pregnancy study. The gene calls are TRBV19 and TRBJ2-7; TRBD1 matches 8 bases. DNA of the CDR3: TGTGCCAGTAGCTCGGACAGGGCCTACGAGCAGTACTTC. The encoded protein is CASSSDRAYEQYF.